Shown below are 3 T cell receptor beta chains from a single sample sequenced in a study of blood T cell repertoires in COVID-19. The assay was immunoSEQ multiplex PCR, and TCRdb's table has in-frame clones only and misses some. This table has 240,000 or so clones, about nine tenths appearing once. The sequenced material came from peripheral blood. These receptors were taken from a man aged 55 to 70 with acute or convalescent COVID-19.

J is TRBJ2-2 and V is TRBV7-9, with D possibly TRBD2 on 7 matching bases. Germline CDR1 reads SEHNR; CDR2 reads FQNEAQ (reference sequence). The CDR3 is 16 amino acids. V gave up 5 bases and J gave up 3 bases, with 16 bases separating them. CDR3 residues: CASSHGRGADTGELFF. CDR3 in DNA: TGTGCCAGCAGCCATGGACGGGGGGCGGACACCGGGGAGCTGTTTTTT.

The DNA of the CDR3 is TGCAGCGTTGAAGGGAGGGCAGGGGGCAATGAGCAGTTCTTC. Translated: CSVEGRAGGNEQFF. The chain links TRBV29-1 to TRBJ2-1; weak D call: TRBD1 (7 bases). CDR3 length equals 14 residues. V gave up 1 base and J gave up 6 bases, with 13 bases separating them. Germline lookup yields CDR1 SQVTM and CDR2 ANQGSEA.

The genes are TRBV2 and TRBJ1-1; possibly TRBD1 for D (5 bases). Germline CDR1 is SNHLY and CDR2 is FYNNEI. The CDR3 is 16 residues long. V lost 4 bases and J 5 bases, leaving 20 bases between the germline ends. CDR3 DNA sequence: TGTGCCAGCAGTGGACCAGGGAGGGATAAATGGACTGAAGCTTTCTTT. Translation: CASSGPGRDKWTEAFF.